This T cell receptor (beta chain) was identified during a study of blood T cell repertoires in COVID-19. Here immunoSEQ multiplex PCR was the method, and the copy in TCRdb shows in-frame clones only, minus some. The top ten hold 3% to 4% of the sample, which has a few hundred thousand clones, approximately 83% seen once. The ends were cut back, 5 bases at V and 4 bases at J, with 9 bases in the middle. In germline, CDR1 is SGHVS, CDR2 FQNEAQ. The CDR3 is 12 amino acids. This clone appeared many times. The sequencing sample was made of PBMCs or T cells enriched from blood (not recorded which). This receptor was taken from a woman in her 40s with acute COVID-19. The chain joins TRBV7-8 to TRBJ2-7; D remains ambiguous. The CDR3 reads CASSLQFYEQYF. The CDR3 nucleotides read TGTGCCAGCAGCCTCCAATTTTACGAGCAGTACTTC.